This T cell receptor (beta chain) was retrieved from a study of CD8+ T cells in alopecia areata. This sample's treatment: oral pan-JAK inhibitor, 5-10 mg twice daily. cDNA reverse transcribed from extracted RNA served as the sequencing template. Profiled with immunoSEQ multiplex PCR; TCRdb holds only in-frame clones, not every one. Altogether 150,000 to 200,000 clones are present, approximately 67% being singletons, with the ten largest covering about 1.3%. The table lists this clone with a few counts. The ends were cut back, 6 bases at V and 1 base at J, with 17 bases in the middle. This CDR3 has 16 amino acids. Looked up from germline, CDR1 is MDHEN and CDR2 is SYDVKM.

V gene TRBV28 combines with J gene TRBJ2-3, with D possibly being TRBD1 or TRBD2 (6 bases each). This sequence was found in a human donor with alopecia areata. The sample was CD4+ T cells sorted from blood, taken at week 49, from a patient treated with tofacitinib. The CDR3 sequence: CASRLPWGAGTDTQYF. The CDR3 DNA follows: TGTGCCAGCAGATTGCCGTGGGGGGCAGGCACAGATACGCAGTATTTT.